This T cell receptor beta chain stems from a study of PD-L1 blockade in urothelial cancer. Whole-study context: Each participant's history included 0 to 3 prior chemotherapy regimens. Blood analyses occurred 3 weeks (second dose) and 6 weeks post treatment start.

Trimming stripped 1 base from V and 6 bases from J, with 6 bases between. CDR1 and CDR2 (germline): SGHVS, FQNEAQ. The CDR3 has 13 residues. Time point described: peripheral blood 6 weeks after treatment start. Each patient's cancer was a locally advanced or metastatic urothelial carcinoma. What went into each PCR as a spike was synthetic TCR analog templates. Profiling relied on immunoSEQ multiplex PCR, and the TCRdb table lists in-frame clones only, not all of them. The sample holds about 76,000 clones, approximately 90% seen once. This clonotype was sampled from a woman at least 80 years old with urothelial cancer. The gene calls are TRBV7-8 and TRBJ2-2; D is unclear. The starting material was PBMCs, obtained around atezolizumab (anti-PD-L1) treatment. CDR3 loop: CASSLEAAGELFF. The CDR3 region has the DNA TGTGCCAGCAGCTTAGAGGCGGCCGGGGAGCTGTTTTTT.